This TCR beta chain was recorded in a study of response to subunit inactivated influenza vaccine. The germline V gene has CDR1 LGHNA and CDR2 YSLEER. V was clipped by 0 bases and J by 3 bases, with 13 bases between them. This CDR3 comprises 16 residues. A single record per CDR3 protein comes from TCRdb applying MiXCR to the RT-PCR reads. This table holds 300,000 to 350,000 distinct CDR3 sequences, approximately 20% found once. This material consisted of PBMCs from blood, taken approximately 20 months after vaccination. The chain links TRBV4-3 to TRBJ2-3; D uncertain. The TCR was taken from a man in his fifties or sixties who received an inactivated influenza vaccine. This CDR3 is CASSQEPADGTDTQYF. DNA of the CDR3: TGCGCCAGCAGCCAAGAGCCCGCGGACGGGACAGATACGCAGTATTTT.